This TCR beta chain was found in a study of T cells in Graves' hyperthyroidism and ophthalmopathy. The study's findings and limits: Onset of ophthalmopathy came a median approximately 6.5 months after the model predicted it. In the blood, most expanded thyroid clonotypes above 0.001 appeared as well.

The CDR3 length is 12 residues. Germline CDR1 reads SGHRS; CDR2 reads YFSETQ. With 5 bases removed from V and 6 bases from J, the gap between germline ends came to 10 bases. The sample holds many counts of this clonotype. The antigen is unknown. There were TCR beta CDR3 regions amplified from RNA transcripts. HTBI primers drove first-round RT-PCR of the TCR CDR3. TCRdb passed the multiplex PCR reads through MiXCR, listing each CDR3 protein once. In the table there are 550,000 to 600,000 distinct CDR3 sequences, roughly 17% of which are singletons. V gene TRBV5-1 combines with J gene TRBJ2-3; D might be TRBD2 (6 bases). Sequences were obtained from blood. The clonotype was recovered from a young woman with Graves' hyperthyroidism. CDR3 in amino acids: CASSPGEDTQYF. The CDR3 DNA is TGCGCCAGCAGTCCGGGAGAGGATACGCAGTATTTT. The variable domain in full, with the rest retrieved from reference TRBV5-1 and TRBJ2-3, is KAGVTQTPRYLIKTRGQQVTLSCSPISGHRSVSWYQQTPGQGLQFLFEYFSETQRNKGNFPGRFSGRQFSNSRSEMNVSTLELGDSALYLCASSPGEDTQYFGPGTRLTVL.